The 3 T cell receptor beta chains reported below all come from one sample, sequenced in a study of CD4+ T cells in melanoma. Method: immunoSEQ multiplex PCR; TCRdb's copy keeps in-frame clones and lacks some. Of just over 14,000 clones in the sample, roughly three fifths were seen once. The sequencing input was cells from a culture (not recorded whether cultured in vitro). All receptors derive from a human donor with melanoma.

V gene TRBV18 combines with J gene TRBJ1-6, with TRBD1 identical over 10 bases. J gave up 10 bases and V 0 bases, and 3 bases lay outside the gene matches. The CDR3 covers 15 residues. The germline CDR1 and CDR2 sequences are KGHSH and LQKENI. CDR3 in amino acids: CASSPPGQGYSPLHF. The CDR3 DNA follows: TGTGCCAGCTCACCACCGGGACAGGGGTACTCACCCCTCCACTTT. Combining the CDR3 with reference TRBV18 and TRBJ1-6 gives the whole variable domain NAGVMQNPRHLVRRRGQEARLRCSPMKGHSHVYWYRQLPEEGLKFMVYLQKENIIDESGMPKERFSAEFPKEGPSILRIQQVVRGDSAAYFCASSPPGQGYSPLHFGNGTRLTVT.

Only a few counts were recorded for this clone. The CDR3 sequence is CASSPGWGNTEAFF. In DNA, the CDR3 is TGCGCCAGCAGCCCCGGGTGGGGGAACACTGAAGCTTTCTTT. The rearrangement links TRBV4-1 to TRBJ1-1; D remains ambiguous. This CDR3 comprises 14 residues. The germline V gene has CDR1 MGHRA and CDR2 YSYEKL. The ends were cut back, 4 bases at V and 1 base at J, with 10 bases in the middle.

This clone occurred a few times. This chain links TRBV6-6 with TRBJ2-7; no definite D call. V lost 4 bases and J 6 bases, leaving 19 bases between the germline ends. The CDR3 contains 15 residues. Germline values: CDR1 MNHNY, CDR2 SVGAGI (reference sequence). CDR3 region: CASSSSADARLEQYF. CDR3 DNA sequence: TGTGCCAGCAGTTCCTCGGCCGATGCTAGGCTCGAGCAGTACTTC.